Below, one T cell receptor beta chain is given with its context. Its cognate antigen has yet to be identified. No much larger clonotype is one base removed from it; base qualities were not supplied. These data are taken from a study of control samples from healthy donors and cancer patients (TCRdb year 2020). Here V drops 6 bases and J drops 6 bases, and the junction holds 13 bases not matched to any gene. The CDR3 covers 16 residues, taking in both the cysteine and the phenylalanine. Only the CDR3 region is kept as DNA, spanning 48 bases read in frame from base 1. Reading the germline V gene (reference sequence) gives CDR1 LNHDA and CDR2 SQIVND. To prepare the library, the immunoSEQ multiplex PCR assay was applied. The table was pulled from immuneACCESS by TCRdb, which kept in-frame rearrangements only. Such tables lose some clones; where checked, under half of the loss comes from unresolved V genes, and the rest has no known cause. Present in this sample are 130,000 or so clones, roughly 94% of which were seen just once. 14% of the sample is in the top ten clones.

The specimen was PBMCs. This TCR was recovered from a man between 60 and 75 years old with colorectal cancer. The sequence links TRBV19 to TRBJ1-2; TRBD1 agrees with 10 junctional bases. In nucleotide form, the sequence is TGTGCCAGTAGCGCCACTCGGGACAGGGGCGCGCATGGCTACACCTTC. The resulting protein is CASSATRDRGAHGYTF.